This section outlines one TCR beta chain sequence together with its context. This clonotype was seen ten or more times. Its antigen specificity is not known. No clone much larger than this one lies a single base away; base qualities are absent. Synthesis of TCR cDNA relied on 5'RACE template switching, a step that introduced a universal primer site along with unique molecular identifiers. Priming of cDNA synthesis was performed from both the TCR alpha and TCR beta constant segments. Libraries were amplified in two PCR steps, with sample barcodes and sequencing adapters added in the second step. Sequencing of libraries was performed on Illumina HiSeq 2500 (2x100 bp) or NovaSeq (2x150 bp). On the authors' methods: MIGEC was used to demultiplex reads and collapse the reads into UMI consensus sequences, and MiXCR was used for V(D)J alignment. Using edgeR on replicate PBMC samples, clonotypes were called vaccine-responding if FDR was below 0.01 and the log2 fold change was above 5 up to day 15. Each bulk clonotype received a CD4 or CD8 identity based on whether the sequenced CD4 or CD8 repertoire contained that clonotype at higher abundance. Clones were called with MiXCR by TCRdb after fastp trimmed the public reads at Q25, and only in-frame beta chains were retained. A single entry per CDR3 protein holds the most common genes and DNA from its merged rows. TCRdb, not the original authors, processed these V and J calls. This sample has more than 65,000 distinct CDR3 sequences in its table, and about 6% of those were observed once. Around 2.2% of the sample is in the top ten clones.

The record originates from a study of T cells after yellow fever vaccination (dated by TCRdb to the late 2010s). At the level of the whole study: The SMART-Seq v4 Ultra Low Input RNA kit was used to prepare libraries from fractions with low cell numbers. To follow T-cell clones before and after both primary and booster YFV17D yellow fever vaccination, bulk TCR alpha and beta repertoires underwent longitudinal sequencing. Blood samples were taken at several timepoints before and after primary and secondary immunization, and bulk PBMC replicates and cell subsets were isolated. The cohort comprised two healthy male donors, one aged 18 to 30 and one aged 30 to 40 years. Study-wide conclusions, independent of this receptor: After the booster, most clones that had expanded after primary vaccination were detected again (around 97% of CD4 and about 88% of CD8), suggesting broad maintenance of memory. Because the study included only a couple of donors, the extent to which the findings can be generalized is limited. A small share of clonotypes was detected in both CD4 and CD8 compartments, with the overlap likely arising from convergent recombination. Computational filtering was needed because FACS-sorted repertoires could contain abundant contaminating clonotypes from the bulk population. Compared with the primary T-cell response, the secondary T-cell response was weaker but faster, peaking on day 5 rather than day 15.

The sample's treatment or condition label, in plain terms: live attenuated yellow fever vaccine strain. PBMCs were isolated from peripheral blood using a standard Ficoll-Paque protocol. Dynabeads CD4 and CD8 positive selection kits were used to isolate CD4 and CD8 T-cell fractions. RNA was extracted with TriZol from bulk PBMCs, CD4 and CD8 fractions, and dextramer-positive and dextramer-negative fractions. V ends up 2 bases short and J 4 bases short, with an unmatched junction base count of 12. Per the germline V gene, MGHDK is the CDR1 and SYGVNS is the CDR2. CDR3 length: 18 amino acids, cysteine to phenylalanine. The DNA shown is the 54-base CDR3, in frame from base 1.

This receptor was taken from a man aged 18 to 35 who received the YFV17D yellow fever vaccine. The specimen comprised CD4+ T cells sorted from PBMCs, sampled less than 16 days after the first yellow fever vaccination. Recombination connected TRBV25-1 to TRBJ2-2, and TRBD1 matches 8 of the central bases. The DNA sequence is TGTGCCAGCAGTGAAGTTTGGTTGGACAGGGCGGGCACCGGGGAGCTGTTTTTT. Translation gives CASSEVWLDRAGTGELFF. Full variable domain (CDR3 extended with the reference TRBV25-1 and TRBJ2-2 proteins): EADIYQTPRYLVIGTGKKITLECSQTMGHDKMYWYQQDPGMELHLIHYSYGVNSTEKGDLSSESTVSRIRTEHFPLTLESARPSHTSQYLCASSEVWLDRAGTGELFFGEGSRLTVL.